This entry lists 10 T cell receptor beta chains sequenced from one sample in a study of CD8+CD57+ T cells in acquired aplastic anemia. According to the study, genomic DNA was the template for TCR beta VDJ and CDR3 profiling. TCRdb re-called the reads through MiXCR, storing one row per CDR3 protein. The data show some 180,000 distinct CDR3 sequences, less than 55% seen once. Sequences were obtained from sorted CD4+, CD8+, or CD8+CD57+ T cells (not recorded which) from PBMCs. These receptors originate from a human donor in good health.

This clonotype was observed at least ten times. The rearrangement uses TRBV11-1 and TRBJ2-1; 11 bases align to TRBD2. The length of the CDR3 is 19 residues. Germline loops: CDR1 SGHAT, CDR2 FQDESV (reference sequence). Trimming cost V 3 bases and J 6 bases; bases outside gene matches: 16. Here the CDR3 reads CASSFGQGVTSGSGNEQFF. CDR3 DNA sequence: TGTGCCAGCAGCTTCGGACAGGGCGTAACTAGCGGGAGTGGCAATGAGCAGTTCTTC.

The chain links TRBV5-4 to TRBJ2-5; TRBD1 is a possible D gene (6 bases). The DNA matches TRBJ2-1 better at its end, which makes the J call doubtful. The CDR3 sequence is 16 residues long. Germline values: CDR1 SGHNT, CDR2 YYREEE (reference sequence). DNA for the CDR3: TGTGCCAGCAGCTCCCGGCTCTCAGGGGCTTACAATGAGCAGTTCTTC. This codes for CASSSRLSGAYNEQFF.

This clonotype was seen at least ten times. V usage is TRBV20-1 and J usage is TRBJ2-7; D may match TRBD1 or TRBD2 (6 bases each). V lost 6 bases and J 6 bases, leaving 24 bases between the germline ends. The CDR3 runs to 15 residues. CDR1 is DFQATT and CDR2 is SNEGSKA in the germline V gene (reference sequence). The CDR3 nucleotides read TGCAGTGCGCGCCCGGGGGCGGGAAAGGCGGGCGAGCAGTACTTC. Translation: CSARPGAGKAGEQYF.

This chain links TRBV6-2 or TRBV6-3 with TRBJ2-1, with TRBD1 as a possible D gene (6 bases). V shed 5 bases and J shed 0 bases, with 14 bases lying between them. CDR3 length equals 16 residues. CDR1 and CDR2 from the germline V gene are MNHEY and SVGEGT. This CDR3 reads CASSPSDRGSYNEQFF. As DNA, the CDR3 is TGTGCCAGCAGTCCCTCGGACAGAGGCTCCTACAATGAGCAGTTCTTC.

The V call is TRBV2, the J call TRBJ2-5, with D possibly TRBD2 on 5 matching bases. The CDR3 contains 14 residues. The ends were cut back, 3 bases at V and 5 bases at J, with 13 bases in the middle. CDR1 is SNHLY and CDR2 is FYNNEI in the germline V gene. The DNA of the CDR3 is TGTGCCAGCAGTGAGACCGCCCGCGGGGAGACCCAGTACTTC. As protein: CASSETARGETQYF.

The V and J genes are TRBV7-3 and TRBJ2-7; no reliable D call. This CDR3 is 11 amino acids long. Per the germline V gene, CDR1 is SGHTA and CDR2 is FQGTGA. V shed 2 bases and J shed 7 bases, with 6 bases lying between them. The CDR3 region has the DNA TGTGCCAGCAGCTTAGATCATGAGCAGTACTTC. Translating gives CASSLDHEQYF. Combining the CDR3 with reference TRBV7-3 and TRBJ2-7 gives the whole variable domain GAGVSQTPSNKVTEKGKYVELRCDPISGHTALYWYRQSLGQGPEFLIYFQGTGAADDSGLPNDRFFAVRPEGSVSTLKIQRTERGDSAVYLCASSLDHEQYFGPGTRLTVT.

Turning to this clonotype: One end of the junction is discordant with germline, which a read error may explain. This chain joins TRBV13 and TRBJ2-5, with TRBD1 identical over 8 bases. The germline gives CDR1 PRHDT, CDR2 FYEKMQ (reference sequence). CDR3 length equals 15 residues. CDR3 protein: CSSSLLDRDQGTQYF. The DNA for the CDR3 is TGTTCCAGCAGCCTTCTGGACAGGGACCAAGGGACCCAGTACTTC.

This clonotype was seen a few times. The genes are TRBV10-3 and TRBJ1-6; tentative D call: TRBD1 (5 bases). Per germline, CDR1 ENHRY and CDR2 SYGVKD. The CDR3 spans 13 residues. Trimming left V 9 bases short and J 7 bases short, with 13 bases between. CDR3 bases: TGTGCCATAGCGGGGCCAGGGAATTCACCCCTCCACTTT. Amino acids: CAIAGPGNSPLHF.

This clonotype has more than one count but fewer than ten. The genes are TRBV11-2 and TRBJ2-3, with 8 bases fitting TRBD1. The CDR3 contains 15 residues. Losses at the gene ends were 5 bases for V and 0 bases for J; bases not matched to a gene: 4. Per germline, CDR1 SGHAT and CDR2 FQNNGV. The DNA for the CDR3 is TGTGCCAGCAGCCCTCGGACAGGGAGCACAGATACGCAGTATTTT. Translating gives CASSPRTGSTDTQYF.

A note on this clonotype: The junction does not match germline at one end; this may be a read error. This chain uses TRBV7-7 with TRBJ2-5; D uncertain. The CDR3 totals 13 residues. Germline CDR1 reads SSHAT; CDR2 reads FNYEAQ (reference sequence). The CDR3 region is CASSPENEETQYF. The CDR3 DNA follows: TGTGCTAGCAGCCCAGAGAATGAAGAGACCCAGTACTTC.